Listed below are T cell receptor beta chains from one sample, sequenced in a study of regulatory T cells in long-lasting Graves disease. Via MiXCR, TCRdb re-called the multiplex PCR reads, giving one row per CDR3 protein. The sample contains 320,000 or so distinct CDR3 sequences, 18% of which appear only once. The sequencing here drew on peripheral blood mononuclear cells (PBMCs), taken at new diagnosis, from a patient treated with antithyroid drugs. These receptor sequences come from a female donor with Graves disease. The CDR3 runs from the conserved cysteine through the conserved F or W. D genes are given only for firm matches. Only some rows state a clone size, as once, few, many or a class for expanded clones.

>13|NA|TRBJ1-4|few|TRBV7-9
TGTGCCACTGTCCGGGACACCAATGAAAAACTGTTTTTT
CATVRDTNEKLFF
>15|TRBD1|TRBJ2-3|NA|TRBV7-8
TGTGCCAGCAGCTCAGAGGGACAGGGCCCAGATACGCAGTATTTT
CASSSEGQGPDTQYF
>16|NA|TRBJ2-3|NA|TRBV5-4
TGTGCCAGCAGCCGTTACAACACCATTAGCACAGATACGCAGTATTTT
CASSRYNTISTDTQYF
>12|NA|TRBJ2-1|NA|TRBV19
TGTGCCAGGTTGGACAGCTACAATGAGCAGTTCTTC
CARLDSYNEQFF
>13|NA|TRBJ2-7|NA|TRBV29-1
TGCAGCGGTGAGTTAGGTGCCACGGGTCGGCAGTACTTC
CSGELGATGRQYF
>19|TRBD2|TRBJ2-1|NA|TRBV6-5
TGTGCCAGCAGTTACTCGGCTAGCGGGAGGGGCCCCATCTACAATGAGCAGTTCTTC
CASSYSASGRGPIYNEQFF
>15|NA|TRBJ2-5|few|TRBV19
TGTGCCAGTAGTCGCCGGGAGGGGGCTTACAATGAGCAGCTCTTC
CASSRREGAYNEQLF
>15|TRBD1|TRBJ1-1|many|TRBV3-1
TGTGCCAGCAGCCGGTCAGGGGGTGGTGGTACTGAAGCTTTCTTT
CASSRSGGGGTEAFF
>11|NA|TRBJ1-2|many|TRBV5-4
TGTGCCAGCAGCGCGGGGTCGGTCTACACCTTC
CASSAGSVYTF
>17|NA|TRBJ1-2|many|TRBV28
TGTGCCAGCAGCCCCCCGGGTGCAGGCAGGGACATCTATGGCTACACCTTC
CASSPPGAGRDIYGYTF
>12|NA|TRBJ2-5|few|TRBV20-1
TGCAGTGCTAGGGCCATCCAAGAGACCCAGTACTTC
CSARAIQETQYF
>17|TRBD2|TRBJ2-1|NA|TRBV28
TGTGCCAGCAGGAATAGACTAGCGGGCCTTGATAACAATGAGCAGTTCTTC
CASRNRLAGLDNNEQFF
>16|NA|TRBJ2-7|many|TRBV20-1
TGCAGTGCTAGAGATATTGAGGGCACGGGGCCCCACGAGCAGTACTTC
CSARDIEGTGPHEQYF
>15|NA|TRBJ2-2|many|TRBV6-1
TGTGCCAGCAGTGCTGGGCTCCCCTACACCGGGGAGCTGTTTTTT
CASSAGLPYTGELFF
>15|TRBD2|TRBJ2-1|many|TRBV30
TGTGCCTGGAGCCCGGGACTAGCGGGAGTCAATGAGCAGTTCTTC
CAWSPGLAGVNEQFF
>17|TRBD2|TRBJ2-2|many|TRBV7-6
TGTGCCAGCAGCTTATCCCGTGCGGGAGGGAACACCGGGGAGCTGTTTTTT
CASSLSRAGGNTGELFF
>15|NA|TRBJ2-7|many|TRBV12-3/TRBV12-4
TGTGCCAGCAGTTTGTTAGGAATTAAATCCTACGAGCAGTACTTC
CASSLLGIKSYEQYF
>13|NA|TRBJ2-1|NA|TRBV28
TGTGCCAGCAGGCCCGGACGGGAGAACGAGCAGTTCTTC
CASRPGRENEQFF
>14|NA|TRBJ1-2|many|TRBV12-3/TRBV12-4
TGTGCCAGCAGACCCGGAAGGGGGAACTATGGCTACACCTTC
CASRPGRGNYGYTF
>15|NA|TRBJ2-5|many|TRBV2
TGTGCCAGCAGTGACCAGACAGGGAGGATAGAGACCCAGTACTTC
CASSDQTGRIETQYF
>14|NA|TRBJ1-1|many|TRBV11-2
TGTGCCAGCAGCAGAGCCGGATCGAACACTGAAGCTTTCTTT
CASSRAGSNTEAFF
>17|TRBD2|TRBJ2-5|many|TRBV19
TGTGCCAGTAGTAAGCCCCAGGGACTAGCGGGGCAAGAGACCCAGTACTTC
CASSKPQGLAGQETQYF
>14|NA|TRBJ1-2|many|TRBV6-1
TGTGCCAGCAGTCCCCTTGGTCAGCCATATGGCTACACCTTC
CASSPLGQPYGYTF
>14|NA|TRBJ1-4|many|TRBV7-9
TGTGCCAGCAGCTCCTGGGACGCTAATGAAAAACTGTTTTTT
CASSSWDANEKLFF
>15|TRBD2|TRBJ2-1|many|TRBV19
TGTGCCAGCTCTAGCGGGAGCGAAATCTACAATGAGCAGTTCTTC
CASSSGSEIYNEQFF
>14|NA|TRBJ2-1|NA|TRBV9
TGTGCCAGCAGCGTAAACAGGTCCCCCAATGAGCAGTTCTTC
CASSVNRSPNEQFF
>14|NA|TRBJ1-1|many|TRBV10-3
TGTGCCATCGATCCCGGGGGGGGACGAACTGAAGCTTTCTTT
CAIDPGGGRTEAFF
>15|TRBD1|TRBJ2-1|NA|TRBV19
TGTGCCAGTAGTGAACGACAGGGGGCGCTTAATGAGCAGTTCTTC
CASSERQGALNEQFF
>13|NA|TRBJ1-1|many|TRBV24-1
TGTGCCACCAGTGTGCGGGGTGACACTGAAGCTTTCTTT
CATSVRGDTEAFF
>15|TRBD2|TRBJ2-5|many|TRBV11-3
TGTGCCAGCAGCTTGTTTCTAGCGGAGCAAGAGACCCAGTACTTC
CASSLFLAEQETQYF
>12|TRBD1|TRBJ2-7|many|TRBV10-3
TGTGCCATCGGGGACAGGGGCCACGAGCAGTACTTC
CAIGDRGHEQYF
>16|NA|TRBJ2-1|few|TRBV6-2/TRBV6-3
TGTGCCAGCAAACCTACGGACGGCTATTTTTACAATGAGCAGTTCTTC
CASKPTDGYFYNEQFF
>16|TRBD2|TRBJ2-1|many|TRBV19
TGTGCCACCCAGGACGGTAGCGGGAGCTCCTACAATGAGCAGTTCTTC
CATQDGSGSSYNEQFF
>14|NA|TRBJ1-4|many|TRBV2
TGTGCCAGCAGTCAAACAGGAACGTATGAAAAACTGTTTTTT
CASSQTGTYEKLFF
>12|NA|TRBJ2-7|NA|TRBV30
TGTGCCGGGATTGCCGGCTCCTACGAGCAGTACTTC
CAGIAGSYEQYF
>15|TRBD2|TRBJ2-2|many|TRBV5-1
TGCGCCAGCAGCGGGCTAGCGGGGAACACCGGGGAGCTGTTTTTT
CASSGLAGNTGELFF
>16|TRBD2|TRBJ2-7|many|TRBV28
TGTGCCAGCAGTTCCCAATTAGCGGGAGGTTCGCGGGGGCAGTACTTC
CASSSQLAGGSRGQYF
>13|NA|TRBJ2-5|many|TRBV7-3
TGTGCCAGCAGCTTGGAGGGATGGGGGACCCAGTACTTC
CASSLEGWGTQYF
>15|TRBD2|TRBJ2-5|many|TRBV5-6
TGTGCCAGCAGCGGGGGGACTAGTTTCCAGGAGACCCAGTACTTC
CASSGGTSFQETQYF
>19|TRBD2|TRBJ2-1|few|TRBV15
TGTGCCACCAGCAGTCCCTCTAGCGGGAGGGGAGGCTCCTACAATGAGCAGTTCTTC
CATSSPSSGRGGSYNEQFF